This entry describes one TCR beta chain. Antigen: not known. The source of the sample is a study of cytotoxic CD8 clonotypes in ibrutinib-treated CLL. Study-level points and caveats: Age-matched healthy donor levels were exceeded by baseline clonality, which tracked circulating CD8+ T-cell counts. Public clonotypes were rare and shrank or held steady on treatment.

Sequencing was performed with immunoSEQ multiplex PCR; in TCRdb, only in-frame clones are kept and a portion is missing. The table lists 200,000 or so clones, about 75% of them singletons, with roughly 6.4% in the top ten. Germline CDR1 and CDR2: SGHRS and YFSETQ. V gave up 7 bases and J gave up 6 bases; unmatched junction bases: 0. This CDR3 has 12 residues. This TCR came from a human donor with chronic lymphocytic leukemia. The chain joins TRBV5-1 to TRBJ1-4, with TRBD1 matching over 10 bases. Here the sequenced sample was PBMCs, taken after 12 months of ibrutinib treatment. As DNA, the CDR3 is TGCGCCAGCGGGACAGGGGATGAAAAACTGTTTTTT. This translates into CASGTGDEKLFF.